Following are 23 T cell receptor beta chains from one sample sequenced in a study of high-grade serous ovarian cancer treatment subgroups. Method: immunoSEQ multiplex PCR; TCRdb's copy keeps in-frame clones and lacks some. This sample has about 11,000 clones, with 75% to 90% found just once. Tumor samples were taken before definitive surgery or chemotherapy. Material for sequencing was tumor tissue. The receptors shown here come from a human donor with high-grade serous ovarian cancer.

The chain couples TRBV6-5 to TRBJ1-2; 7 bases are shared with TRBD1. Trimming removed 4 bases from V and 5 bases from J; junction bases left unmatched: 7. Germline-derived CDR1 and CDR2 are MNHEY and SVGAGI. The CDR3 loop spans 14 amino acids. The CDR3 loop is CASSSHQGGYGYTF. In nucleotides, the CDR3 is TGTGCCAGCAGTTCCCATCAGGGGGGATATGGCTACACCTTC.

CDR3 in amino acids: CASNRGLAGGYEQYF. The CDR3 coding sequence is TGCGCCAGCAACCGGGGACTAGCGGGAGGGTACGAGCAGTACTTC. The gene calls are TRBV4-1 and TRBJ2-7; 16 positions agree with TRBD2. V was pared by 7 bases and J by 4 bases, with 4 bases of the junction left unmatched. This CDR3 region has 15 residues. Per the germline V gene, CDR1 is MGHRA and CDR2 is YSYEKL.

Here the CDR3 DNA reads TGTGCCAGCAGCTCCCCCGGGGCGGGAGTAAGGGAGACGCAGTATTTT. Its protein is CASSSPGAGVRETQYF. The chain uses TRBV11-2 and TRBJ2-3, with 7 bases identical to TRBD2. After removal of 4 bases from V and 9 bases from J, the junction contained 16 bases not matched to a gene. Germline CDR1 and CDR2: SGHAT and FQNNGV. The CDR3 spans 16 residues. The complete variable domain, with remaining parts taken from reference TRBV11-2 and TRBJ2-3, reads EAGVAQSPRYKIIEKRQSVAFWCNPISGHATLYWYQQILGQGPKLLIQFQNNGVVDDSQLPKDRFSAERLKGVDSTLKIQPAKLEDSAVYLCASSSPGAGVRETQYFGPGTRLTVL.

This chain connects TRBV5-4 to TRBJ2-1; 11 bases align to TRBD2. CDR3 length equals 16 residues. The V and J ends lost 2 bases and 7 bases, in that order; junction bases with no gene match: 8. Germline V CDR1 and CDR2: SGHNT, YYREEE (reference sequence). CDR3 amino acids: CASSFPSGRRRNEQFF. In DNA, the CDR3 is TGTGCCAGCAGCTTCCCTAGCGGGAGGAGGAGGAATGAGCAGTTCTTC.

This clone was picked up a small number of times. This chain uses TRBV19 with TRBJ2-2, with D possibly being TRBD1 (6 bases). The V gene's germline CDR1 is LNHDA and CDR2 SQIVND (reference sequence). The CDR3 is made up of 16 amino acids. V lost 6 bases and J 1 base, leaving 15 bases between the germline ends. The CDR3 DNA sequence: TGTGCCAGTAGGAAACAGGGCTGGGGGAACACCGGGGAGCTGTTTTTT. Translated: CASRKQGWGNTGELFF.

This chain joins TRBV11-2 and TRBJ2-5; TRBD1 aligns across 8 bases. CDR3 size: 12 residues. Germline V gene lookup returns CDR1 SGHAT and CDR2 FQNNGV. Trimming at V came to 5 bases and at J to 5 bases, leaving 1 base not matched to a gene. CDR3 in amino acids: CASSRDRETQYF. The CDR3 region has the DNA TGTGCCAGCAGCCGGGACAGGGAGACCCAGTACTTC.

This clone showed up just a few times. V is TRBV1 and J is TRBJ1-2. TRBV1 is deemed a pseudogene. This CDR3 contains 12 residues. CDR3 region: CTSVSGDYGYTF. CDR3 sequence (DNA): TGCACCAGCGTCAGCGGGGACTATGGCTACACCTTC.

The genes are TRBV9 and TRBJ2-5; possibly TRBD2 for D (7 bases). The CDR3 totals 16 residues. The germline CDR1 and CDR2 sequences are SGDLS and YYNGEE. V was shortened by 0 bases and J by 2 bases, with 14 bases between the two germline ends. The DNA for the CDR3 is TGTGCCAGCAGCGTAGGGAAAGGGGGGGGGCAAGAGACCCAGTACTTC. Protein: CASSVGKGGGQETQYF.

This CDR3 reads CASSLEGGRGYEQYF. Written as DNA, the CDR3 is TGTGCCAGCAGCTTAGAGGGCGGGAGGGGCTACGAGCAGTACTTC. This chain connects TRBV7-9 to TRBJ2-7; 9 bases agree with TRBD2. CDR1 SEHNR and CDR2 FQNEAQ come from the germline V gene (reference sequence). The CDR3 loop spans 15 amino acids. The V segment lost 1 base and the J segment 3 bases; nucleotides outside the gene matches: 4. Together with reference TRBV7-9 and TRBJ2-7, the CDR3 gives the full variable domain: DTGVSQNPRHKITKRGQNVTFRCDPISEHNRLYWYRQTLGQGPEFLTYFQNEAQLEKSRLLSDRFSAERPKGSFSTLEIQRTEQGDSAMYLCASSLEGGRGYEQYFGPGTRLTVT.

This clone was found once. The chain couples TRBV5-1 to TRBJ2-3; TRBD2 matches 8 bases. This CDR3 has 16 residues. The germline CDR1 and CDR2 sequences are SGHRS and YFSETQ. Trimming cost V 2 bases and J 2 bases; bases outside gene matches: 7. CDR3 coding DNA: TGCGCCAGCAGCTTTTACAGCGGGAGTCACACAGATACGCAGTATTTT. The encoded protein is CASSFYSGSHTDTQYF.

The chain uses TRBV6-6 and TRBJ1-2; D may be TRBD1 (6 bases). With 6 bases removed from V and 4 bases from J, the gap between germline ends came to 15 bases. This CDR3 region has 14 residues. The germline gives CDR1 MNHNY, CDR2 SVGAGI (reference sequence). The CDR3 coding sequence is TGTGCCAGCAGCCCGAACGACAGGTCCTATGGCTACACCTTC. Its translation: CASSPNDRSYGYTF.

This clone was counted a few times. V gene TRBV10-3 combines with J gene TRBJ1-5; D call uncertain. Trimming left V 3 bases short and J 4 bases short, with 10 bases between. Germline V gives CDR1 ENHRY, CDR2 SYGVKD. The CDR3 runs to 14 residues. CDR3 amino acids: CAISEADGNQPQHF. CDR3 sequence (DNA): TGTGCCATCAGTGAAGCCGACGGAAATCAGCCCCAGCATTTT.

The chain combines TRBV19 with TRBJ1-1; tentatively, D is TRBD1 (5 bases). The CDR3 has 15 amino acids. CDR1 is LNHDA, CDR2 SQIVND, per germline (reference sequence). V dropped 8 bases and J dropped 2 bases, with 18 bases sitting between them. The CDR3: CASFDWSGQNTEAFF. CDR3 nucleotides: TGTGCCAGTTTTGATTGGTCAGGGCAAAACACTGAAGCTTTCTTT. Using reference TRBV19 and TRBJ1-1 for the parts outside the CDR3, the full variable domain is DGGITQSPKYLFRKEGQNVTLSCEQNLNHDAMYWYRQDPGQGLRLIYYSQIVNDFQKGDIAEGYSVSREKKESFPLTVTSAQKNPTAFYLCASFDWSGQNTEAFFGQGTRLTVV.

The gene calls are TRBV5-1 and TRBJ2-5; 7 bases line up with TRBD2. Germline CDR1 is SGHRS and CDR2 is YFSETQ. The CDR3 consists of 15 residues. J lost 6 bases, V lost 4 bases, and 12 bases had no gene match. CDR3 DNA: TGCGCCAGCAGCCCAACCAGCGGGACGGCGAAGACCCAGTACTTC. Its protein product is CASSPTSGTAKTQYF.

The genes are TRBV5-1 and TRBJ2-3; 9 bases align to TRBD2. The CDR3 is 16 amino acids. Germline V gene lookup returns CDR1 SGHRS and CDR2 YFSETQ. V lost 2 bases to trimming and J lost 0 bases; unmatched junction nucleotides: 4. The DNA of the CDR3 is TGCGCCAGCAGCTTAAGTGCGGGAGGGAGCACAGATACGCAGTATTTT. Protein: CASSLSAGGSTDTQYF.

The V and J genes are TRBV11-2 and TRBJ2-3; D tentatively reads TRBD1 or TRBD2 (5 bases each). V lost 5 bases and J 2 bases, leaving 14 bases between the germline ends. Germline CDR1 reads SGHAT; CDR2 reads FQNNGV. The CDR3 is 15 residues long. The CDR3 sequence: CASSASGAFTDTQYF. DNA for the CDR3: TGTGCCAGCAGCGCGTCCGGGGCTTTCACAGATACGCAGTATTTT.

The CDR3 coding sequence is TGTGCCAGCAGTGCCGGGACTAGCGGGAGTGGAGAGACCCAGTACTTC. Amino acid sequence: CASSAGTSGSGETQYF. This rearrangement joins TRBV6-1 to TRBJ2-5; 14 bases are shared with TRBD2. V dropped 4 bases and J dropped 4; count of bases not matched to a gene: 5. The CDR3 totals 16 residues. Germline-derived CDR1 and CDR2 are MNHNS and SASEGT.

CDR3 loop: CASSLGWGGETQYF. The CDR3 nucleotides read TGCGCCAGCAGCTTGGGCTGGGGCGGGGAGACCCAGTACTTC. This chain joins TRBV5-1 and TRBJ2-5; tentatively, D is TRBD1 or TRBD2 (5 bases each). The CDR3 runs to 14 residues. Per the germline V gene, CDR1 is SGHRS and CDR2 is YFSETQ. The V end lost 0 bases, the J end lost 5 bases, and 11 bases lay between the germline ends.

The chain combines TRBV6-1 with TRBJ2-2; 9 bases fit TRBD2. The ends lost 3 bases at V and 6 bases at J; junction bases unmatched: 5. CDR1 MNHNS and CDR2 SASEGT come from the germline V gene. This CDR3 comprises 15 residues. The CDR3 nucleotides read TGTGCCAGCAGTGAGTGGGCGGGAGGGGCCGGGGAGCTGTTTTTT. Its protein is CASSEWAGGAGELFF.

The V gene is TRBV5-5, the J gene TRBJ2-4; no reliable D call. V lost 0 bases and J 6 bases, leaving 19 bases between the germline ends. The CDR3 sequence is 17 residues long. Germline assignment: CDR1 SGHKS and CDR2 YYEKEE (reference sequence). The CDR3 sequence is CASSLALDPAVRNIQYF. CDR3 sequence (DNA): TGTGCCAGCAGCTTGGCCCTGGACCCGGCCGTCCGAAACATTCAGTACTTC.

This chain links TRBV6-4 with TRBJ2-1; TRBD2 aligns across 14 bases. The CDR3 loop spans 15 amino acids. Germline CDR1 is MRHNA and CDR2 is SNTAGT. Trimming at V came to 0 bases and at J to 12 bases, leaving 4 bases not matched to a gene. CDR3 in amino acids: CASSDSGTSGSAQFF. In DNA form, the CDR3 reads TGTGCCAGCAGTGACTCTGGGACTAGCGGGAGTGCGCAGTTCTTC.

The rearrangement joins TRBV6-4 to TRBJ1-5; D remains unclear. This CDR3 comprises 13 residues. CDR1 and CDR2 from the germline V gene are MRHNA and SNTAGT. V lost 4 bases to trimming and J lost 7 bases, with 11 bases between them. The CDR3 DNA follows: TGTGCCAGCAGTGCGGGCTTTGGGCAGCCCCAGCATTTT. Translated: CASSAGFGQPQHF.

This clone came up once. This chain joins TRBV11-2 and TRBJ2-4; D gene uncertain. The CDR3 runs to 17 residues. V shed 3 bases and J shed 1 base, with 16 bases lying between them. Germline assignment: CDR1 SGHAT and CDR2 FQNNGV. CDR3 nucleotide sequence: TGTGCCAGCAGCTTGGGTGGGCTTTGGCGGGCCAAAAACATTCAGTACTTC. This encodes CASSLGGLWRAKNIQYF.